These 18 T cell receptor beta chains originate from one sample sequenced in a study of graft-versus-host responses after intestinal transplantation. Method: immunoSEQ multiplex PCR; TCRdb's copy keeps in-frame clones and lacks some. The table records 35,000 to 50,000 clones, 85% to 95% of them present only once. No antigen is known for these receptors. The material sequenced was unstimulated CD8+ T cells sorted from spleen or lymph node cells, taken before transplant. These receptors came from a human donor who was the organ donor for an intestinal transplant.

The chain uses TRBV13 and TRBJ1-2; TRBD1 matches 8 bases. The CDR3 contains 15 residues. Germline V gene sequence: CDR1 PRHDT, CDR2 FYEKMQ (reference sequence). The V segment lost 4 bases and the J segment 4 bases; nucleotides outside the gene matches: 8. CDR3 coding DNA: TGTGCCAGCAGCTCTTCGGACAGGGATGCCTATGGCTACACCTTC. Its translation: CASSSSDRDAYGYTF.

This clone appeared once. The CDR3 sequence: CASSQGQGSLGTEAFF. The CDR3, as DNA: TGCGCCAGCAGCCAGGGACAGGGTTCCCTGGGCACTGAAGCTTTCTTT. The chain combines TRBV4-1 with TRBJ1-1, with 9 bases fitting TRBD1. This CDR3 is built from 16 residues. V trimming: 3 bases; J trimming: 4 bases; junction bases outside the gene matches: 9. The germline gives CDR1 MGHRA, CDR2 YSYEKL.

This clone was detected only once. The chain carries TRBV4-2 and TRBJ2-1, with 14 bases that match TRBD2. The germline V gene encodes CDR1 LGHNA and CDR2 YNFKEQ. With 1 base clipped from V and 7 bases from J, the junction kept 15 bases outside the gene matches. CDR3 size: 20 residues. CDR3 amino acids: CASSQGLGPGLAGARNEQFF. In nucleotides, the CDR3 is TGTGCCAGCAGCCAAGGTTTAGGACCGGGACTAGCGGGAGCACGGAATGAGCAGTTCTTC.

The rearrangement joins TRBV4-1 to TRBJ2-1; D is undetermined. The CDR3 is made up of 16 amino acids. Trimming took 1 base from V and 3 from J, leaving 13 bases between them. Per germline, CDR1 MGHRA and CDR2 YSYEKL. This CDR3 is CASSQVWQVGYNEQFF. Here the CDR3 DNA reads TGCGCCAGCAGCCAAGTTTGGCAGGTGGGCTACAATGAGCAGTTCTTC.

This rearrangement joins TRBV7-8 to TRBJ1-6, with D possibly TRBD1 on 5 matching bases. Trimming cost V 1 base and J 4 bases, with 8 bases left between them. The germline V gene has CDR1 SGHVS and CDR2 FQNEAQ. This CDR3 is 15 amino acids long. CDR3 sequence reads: CASSLGQPYNSPLHF. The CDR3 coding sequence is TGTGCCAGCAGCTTAGGACAGCCTTATAATTCACCCCTCCACTTT.

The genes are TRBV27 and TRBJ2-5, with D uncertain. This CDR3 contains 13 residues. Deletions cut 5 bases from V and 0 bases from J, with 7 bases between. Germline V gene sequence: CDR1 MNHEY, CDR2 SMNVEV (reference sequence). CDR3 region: CASSVSNQETQYF. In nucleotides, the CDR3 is TGTGCCAGCAGTGTAAGCAACCAAGAGACCCAGTACTTC.

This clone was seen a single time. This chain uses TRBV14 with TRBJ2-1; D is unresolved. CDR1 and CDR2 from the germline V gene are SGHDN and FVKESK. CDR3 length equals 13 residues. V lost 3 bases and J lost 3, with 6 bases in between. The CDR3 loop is CASSQRLYNEQFF. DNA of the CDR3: TGTGCCAGCAGCCAGCGGCTCTACAATGAGCAGTTCTTC.

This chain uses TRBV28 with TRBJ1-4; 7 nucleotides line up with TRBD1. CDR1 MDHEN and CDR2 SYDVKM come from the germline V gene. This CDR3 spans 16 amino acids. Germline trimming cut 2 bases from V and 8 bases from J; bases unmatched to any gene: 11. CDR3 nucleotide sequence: TGTGCCAGCAGTTTACTACGACAGGGCCGAGGGGAAAAACTGTTTTTT. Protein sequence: CASSLLRQGRGEKLFF.

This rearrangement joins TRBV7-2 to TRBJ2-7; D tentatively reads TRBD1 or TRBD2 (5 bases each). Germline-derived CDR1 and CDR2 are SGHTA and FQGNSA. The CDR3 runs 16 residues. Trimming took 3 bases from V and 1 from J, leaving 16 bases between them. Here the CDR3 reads CASSLLPGPISYEQYF. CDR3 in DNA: TGTGCCAGCAGCTTGCTGCCGGGACCGATTTCCTACGAGCAGTACTTC. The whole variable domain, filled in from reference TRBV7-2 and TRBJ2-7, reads GAGVSQSPSNKVTEKGKDVELRCDPISGHTALYWYRQSLGQGLEFLIYFQGNSAPDKSGLPSDRFSAERTGGSVSTLTIQRTQQEDSAVYLCASSLLPGPISYEQYFGPGTRLTVT.

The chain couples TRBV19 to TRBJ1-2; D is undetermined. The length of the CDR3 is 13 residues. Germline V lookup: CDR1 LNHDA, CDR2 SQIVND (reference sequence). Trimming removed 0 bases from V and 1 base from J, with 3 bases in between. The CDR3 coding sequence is TGTGCCAGTAGTATAGACAGTAACTATGGCTACACCTTC. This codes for CASSIDSNYGYTF. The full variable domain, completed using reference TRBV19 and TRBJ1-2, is DGGITQSPKYLFRKEGQNVTLSCEQNLNHDAMYWYRQDPGQGLRLIYYSQIVNDFQKGDIAEGYSVSREKKESFPLTVTSAQKNPTAFYLCASSIDSNYGYTFGSGTRLTVV.

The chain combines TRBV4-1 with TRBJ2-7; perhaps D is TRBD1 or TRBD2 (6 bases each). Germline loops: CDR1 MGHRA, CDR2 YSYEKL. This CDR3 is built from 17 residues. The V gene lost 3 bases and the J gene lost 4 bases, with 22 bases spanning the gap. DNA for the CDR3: TGCGCCAGCAGCCACCAATACCAAAGGGGGGTGGGGTACGAGCAGTACTTC. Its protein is CASSHQYQRGVGYEQYF.

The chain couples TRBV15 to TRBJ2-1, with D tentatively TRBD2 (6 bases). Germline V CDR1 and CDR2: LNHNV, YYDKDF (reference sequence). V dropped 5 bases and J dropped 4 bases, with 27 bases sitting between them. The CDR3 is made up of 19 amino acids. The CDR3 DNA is TGTGCCACCAGCGCGCGTCCTCCTTATGACGGGAGAGGATACAATGAGCAGTTCTTC. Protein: CATSARPPYDGRGYNEQFF.

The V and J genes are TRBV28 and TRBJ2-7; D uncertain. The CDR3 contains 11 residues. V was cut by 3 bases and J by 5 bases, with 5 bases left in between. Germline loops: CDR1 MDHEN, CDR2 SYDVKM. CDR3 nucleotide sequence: TGTGCCAGCAGTTTGGTCCACGAGCAGTACTTC. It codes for CASSLVHEQYF.

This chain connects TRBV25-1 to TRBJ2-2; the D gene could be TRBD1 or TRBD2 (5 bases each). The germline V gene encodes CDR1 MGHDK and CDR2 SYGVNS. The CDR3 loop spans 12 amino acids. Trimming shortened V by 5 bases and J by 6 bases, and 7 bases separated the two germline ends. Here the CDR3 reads CASSWGSGELFF. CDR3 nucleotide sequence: TGTGCCAGCAGTTGGGGGTCCGGGGAGCTGTTTTTT.

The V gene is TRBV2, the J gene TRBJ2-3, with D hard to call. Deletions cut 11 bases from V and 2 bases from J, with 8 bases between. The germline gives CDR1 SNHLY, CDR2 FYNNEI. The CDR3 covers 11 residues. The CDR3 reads CAQPFTDTQYF. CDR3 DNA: TGTGCCCAGCCCTTCACAGATACGCAGTATTTT.

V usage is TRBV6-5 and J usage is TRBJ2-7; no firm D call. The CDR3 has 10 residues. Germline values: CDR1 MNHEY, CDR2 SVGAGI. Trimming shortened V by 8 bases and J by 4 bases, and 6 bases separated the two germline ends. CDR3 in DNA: TGTGCCAGCGGGCAATACGAGCAGTACTTC. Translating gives CASGQYEQYF.

The CDR3 sequence: CASSLVTGKQFF. The CDR3 coding sequence is TGTGCCAGCAGCTTAGTTACAGGGAAGCAGTTCTTC. The genes are TRBV7-6 and TRBJ2-1, with a possible D match to TRBD1 (6 bases). V lost 1 base to trimming and J lost 11 bases, with 9 bases between them. Per the germline V gene, CDR1 is SGHVS and CDR2 is FNYEAQ. This CDR3 spans 12 amino acids.

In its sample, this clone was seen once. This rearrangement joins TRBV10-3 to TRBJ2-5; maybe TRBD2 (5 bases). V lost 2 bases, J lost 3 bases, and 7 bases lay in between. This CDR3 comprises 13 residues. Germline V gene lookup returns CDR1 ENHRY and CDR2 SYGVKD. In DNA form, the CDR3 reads TGTGCCATCAGTGAGGGACTGGAAGAGACCCAGTACTTC. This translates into CAISEGLEETQYF.